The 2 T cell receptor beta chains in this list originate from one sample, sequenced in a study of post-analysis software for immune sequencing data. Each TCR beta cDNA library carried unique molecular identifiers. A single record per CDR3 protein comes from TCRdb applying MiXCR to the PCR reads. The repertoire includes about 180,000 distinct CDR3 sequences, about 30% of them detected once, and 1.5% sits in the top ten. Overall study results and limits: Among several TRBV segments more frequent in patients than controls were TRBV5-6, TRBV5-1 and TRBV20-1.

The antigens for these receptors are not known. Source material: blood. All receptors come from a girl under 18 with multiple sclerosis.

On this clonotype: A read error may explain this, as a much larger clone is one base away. The CDR3 is CSARDPTSGRSYNEQYF. CDR3 DNA sequence: TGCAGTGCTAGAGACCCGACTAGCGGGAGGTCCTACAATGAGCAGTACTTC. V usage is TRBV20-1 and J usage is TRBJ2-1, with 13 nucleotides matching TRBD2. The closer fit of TRBJ2-7 to the DNA end suggests the J call may be wrong. The germline gives CDR1 DFQATT, CDR2 SNEGSKA (reference sequence). The CDR3 extends over 17 amino acids.

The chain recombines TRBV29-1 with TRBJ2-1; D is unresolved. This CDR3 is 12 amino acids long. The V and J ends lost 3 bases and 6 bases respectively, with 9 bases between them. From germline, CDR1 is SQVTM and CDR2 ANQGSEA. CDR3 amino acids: CSVEDPGNEQFF. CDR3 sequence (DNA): TGCAGCGTTGAGGATCCGGGCAATGAGCAGTTCTTC.